This TCR beta chain was found in a study of radiotherapy plus CTLA-4 blockade in lung cancer (dated by TCRdb to the late 2010s). With respect to the entire study: Objective responses occurred in around 20% of enrolled patients, and just over 30% achieved disease control.

Study-level results and caveats: The strongest predictors of response were reported to be early dynamic shifts in blood T cell clones along with a rise in serum interferon-beta following radiation. After treatment with radiotherapy and ipilimumab, TCR clones that came from tumors expanded in the peripheral blood.

Receptor amplification or capture employed the immunoSEQ multiplex PCR assay. Drawn from immuneACCESS, this table holds only the in-frame rearrangements with V and J called that TCRdb kept. Clones are partly lost; checked studies trace under half to an unresolved V gene and leave the rest unexplained. Within this sample are about 68,000 clones, with around 80% of them counted one time only. The top ten hold roughly 10% of the sample. The cysteine opens and the phenylalanine closes a CDR3 of 14 amino acids. Kept here is only the CDR3 DNA, which spans 42 bases and is read in frame from base 1. The CDR1 and CDR2 encoded by the germline V gene are SGHNT and YENEEA. V lost 5 bases and J lost 8 bases; the stretch between them is 18 bases long. Focal radiation therapy combined with CTLA-4 blockade (ipilimumab) was tested in patients with chemo-refractory metastatic non-small-cell lung cancer. As regards this clone: Its antigen specificity is not known. Per-nucleotide qualities are absent, and no much larger clonotype sits a single base away.

The sample in question was peripheral blood, obtained from a patient treated with radiotherapy plus ipilimumab. This clonotype was obtained from a human donor with non-small cell lung cancer who had a complete response to radiotherapy plus ipilimumab. In this chain, TRBV11-3 is recombined with TRBJ1-1; there is no confident call for the D gene. CDR3 protein: CASSPRGTGSEAFF. The nucleotide sequence is given as TGTGCCAGCAGCCCGCGAGGTACCGGGAGCGAAGCTTTCTTT.